Detailed here is one T cell receptor beta chain. The data originate from a study of blood T cell repertoires in COVID-19. Repertoires were generated with immunoSEQ multiplex PCR, while TCRdb's copy carries only in-frame clones and drops some. The sample contains about 200,000 clones, just under 90% of which appear only once. Germline CDR1 and CDR2: MNHNS and SASEGT. V lost 3 bases to trimming and J lost 4 bases; unmatched junction nucleotides: 6. The CDR3 runs 15 residues. J is TRBJ1-3 and V is TRBV6-1, with 7 bases fitting TRBD1. The sample taken for sequencing was PBMCs or T cells enriched from blood (not recorded which). The origin of this receptor is a man aged 25-45 years who had recovered from COVID-19. In nucleotides, the CDR3 is TGTGCCAGCAGTGACCTCGGGACAGCGGGAAACACCATATATTTT. It codes for CASSDLGTAGNTIYF.